Listed below are T cell receptor beta chains from one sample, sequenced in a study of T cells after yellow fever vaccination. TCRdb passed the 5' RACE reads through MiXCR, listing each CDR3 protein once. The table records about 330,000 distinct CDR3 sequences, roughly 7.5% of them present only once. Sequences were derived from PBMCs, sampled roughly seven weeks after the first yellow fever vaccination. These receptors were obtained from a man younger than 35 who received the YFV17D yellow fever vaccine. Both conserved end residues are part of each CDR3. D genes are given only for firm matches. Clone size, where shown, is once, few, many, or a class for clones that have expanded.

j_gene	abundance	d_gene	v_gene	CDR3nt	CDR3aa
TRBJ2-7	few	NA	TRBV20-1	TGCAGTGCTAGAGATAGAACAGTTCCCCTCGAGCAGTACTTC	CSARDRTVPLEQYF
TRBJ2-7	NA	NA	TRBV4-3	TGCGCCAGCAGCCAAACTCAGAAAGGCGAGCAGTACTTC	CASSQTQKGEQYF
TRBJ1-2	few	NA	TRBV20-1	TGCAGTGCTAGAGGGATGGGGGGCTACACCTTC	CSARGMGGYTF
TRBJ2-7	NA	NA	TRBV11-2	TGTGCCAGCAGAACGGCGCGGGGTCCTGGCTACGAGCAGTACTTC	CASRTARGPGYEQYF
TRBJ1-6	NA	TRBD1	TRBV19	TGTGCCAGTAGTCATGGACAGGGGAATTCACCCCTCCACTTT	CASSHGQGNSPLHF
TRBJ2-6	many	NA	TRBV7-2	TGTGCCAGCAGCATCAGTGGGGCCAACGTCCTGACTTTC	CASSISGANVLTF
TRBJ2-7	few	TRBD1	TRBV6-5	TGTGCCAGCAGTTCCGGACAGGGGGGATACGAGCAGTACTTC	CASSSGQGGYEQYF
TRBJ2-5	NA	NA	TRBV2	TGTGCCAGCAGTGAGGGGGCCCCAAAGGGCTTC	CASSEGAPKGF
TRBJ1-2	NA	TRBD1	TRBV18	TGTGCCAGCTCACCCTTCGACAGGGACTATGGCTACACCTTC	CASSPFDRDYGYTF
TRBJ2-6	few	TRBD1	TRBV6-1	TGTGCCAGCAGTCCTGACAGGGACTCTGGGGCCAACGTCCTGACTTTC	CASSPDRDSGANVLTF
TRBJ1-2	many	TRBD1	TRBV5-6	TGTGCCAGCAGCTTGGCCGCCGAGGGGGCAGGGATTTTTGGCTACACCTTC	CASSLAAEGAGIFGYTF
TRBJ1-5	NA	NA	TRBV12-3/TRBV12-4	TGTGCCAGCAGTTCCTCGTTCGGGAGCGAGAGCAATCAGCCCCAGCATTTT	CASSSSFGSESNQPQHF
TRBJ2-7	NA	NA	TRBV24-1	TGTGCCACCAGTGATTTCGCCTCAGGACGCGGGCGGTCCTACGAGCAGTACTTC	CATSDFASGRGRSYEQYF
TRBJ2-3	NA	TRBD1	TRBV5-4	TGTGCCAGCAGCATCAGGGGGCGAATAACAGATACGCAGTATTTT	CASSIRGRITDTQYF
TRBJ2-7	NA	TRBD1	TRBV10-3	TGTGCCATCAGTGAATGGGACAGGGTCCACGAGCAGTACTTC	CAISEWDRVHEQYF
TRBJ1-1	NA	TRBD1	TRBV20-1	TGCAGTGCGAGACAGGGCGGGAAGAACACTGAAGCTTTCTTT	CSARQGGKNTEAFF
TRBJ1-5	few	NA	TRBV18	TGTGCCAGCTCCTTGAGGGACAATCAGCCCCAGCATTTT	CASSLRDNQPQHF
TRBJ1-5	NA	NA	TRBV7-2	TGTGCCAGCAGCTTAACGGGAACGCAGCCCCAGCATTTT	CASSLTGTQPQHF
TRBJ1-6	NA	NA	TRBV12-3/TRBV12-4	TGTGCCAGCAGCCCCATATGGGCGGGTCCTTTTTCACCCCTCCACTTT	CASSPIWAGPFSPLHF
TRBJ1-2	few	NA	TRBV12-5	TGTGCTAGTGGTGCGCCGGACGGCACAAACTATGGCTACACCTTC	CASGAPDGTNYGYTF
TRBJ1-1	NA	NA	TRBV9	TGTGCCAGCAGCGTAGATGGGTTCTCTGAAGCTTTCTTT	CASSVDGFSEAFF
TRBJ1-4	few	TRBD1	TRBV9	TGTGCCAGCAGCCCTCACGACAGGGTTACAACTAATGAAAAACTGTTTTTT	CASSPHDRVTTNEKLFF
TRBJ2-3	few	TRBD2	TRBV5-1	TGCGCCAGCCGTCGGGAGGGGCTGGATACGCAGTATTTT	CASRREGLDTQYF
TRBJ1-5	NA	NA	TRBV6-5	TGTGCCAGCAGTTACTCGGGGGGGGTAAATCAGCCCCAGCATTTT	CASSYSGGVNQPQHF
TRBJ2-3	NA	NA	TRBV20-1	TGCAGTGCCCCACGAGTTTTGCACACAGATACGCAGTATTTT	CSAPRVLHTDTQYF
TRBJ2-2	few	NA	TRBV4-2	TGTGCCAGCAGCCAAGATTGGCTAGCCCCCGGGGAGCTGTTTTTT	CASSQDWLAPGELFF
TRBJ2-1	NA	NA	TRBV27	TGTGCCAGCAGTTTAACCAGCAGGATCGAGCAGTTCTTC	CASSLTSRIEQFF
TRBJ1-4	NA	NA	TRBV20-1	TGCAGTGCTAGCAATGAAAAACTGTTTTTT	CSASNEKLFF
TRBJ2-3	few	NA	TRBV12-3/TRBV12-4	TGTGCCAGCAGCCAATTCAGGGGCAGCACAGATACGCAGTATTTT	CASSQFRGSTDTQYF
TRBJ1-1	many	NA	TRBV24-1	TGTGCCACCAGTGTTGCAGGGAAGAACACTGAAGCTTTCTTT	CATSVAGKNTEAFF
TRBJ1-1	NA	NA	TRBV18	TGTGCCAGCTCACCAACCGACAACACTGAAGCTTTCTTT	CASSPTDNTEAFF
TRBJ1-5	NA	NA	TRBV7-2	TGTGCCAGCAGCTTACGGGCAGCCTACAATCAGCCCCAGCATTTT	CASSLRAAYNQPQHF
TRBJ2-3	few	NA	TRBV20-1	TGCAGTGCCGACCCCCTAGCGTCCGGCACAGATACGCAGTATTTT	CSADPLASGTDTQYF
TRBJ2-2	many	NA	TRBV4-2	TGTGCCAGCAGCCAAGTGGGGACTCTTGGCGGGGAGCTGTTTTTT	CASSQVGTLGGELFF
TRBJ2-1	NA	TRBD2	TRBV7-8	TGTGCCAGCAGCTTCCACCCGGGACTAGTCAGGAATGAGCAGTTCTTC	CASSFHPGLVRNEQFF
TRBJ1-2	few	NA	TRBV3-1	TGTGCCAGCAGCCCCTTCGGGGGGTCACTCTATGGCTACACCTTC	CASSPFGGSLYGYTF
TRBJ2-5	few	TRBD2	TRBV4-3	TGCGCCAGCAGTCAAATAGCGGGGGGGCCCACGACCCAGTACTTC	CASSQIAGGPTTQYF
TRBJ1-2	NA	NA	TRBV6-5	TGTGCCAGCAGTTACTCGAGAGGGGCCCGCTACACCTTC	CASSYSRGARYTF
TRBJ1-3	NA	NA	TRBV6-5	TGTGCCAGCAGTTACTCGAAACGGACTTACTCTGGAAACACCATATATTTT	CASSYSKRTYSGNTIYF
TRBJ2-3	NA	TRBD2	TRBV12-3/TRBV12-4	TGTGCCAGCAGTCGTACTAGCGGGGGGCCATCTAGCACAGATACGCAGTATTTT	CASSRTSGGPSSTDTQYF
TRBJ2-2	NA	NA	TRBV12-3/TRBV12-4	TGTGCCAGCAGTTTCCTACTTCTACAGGGAAGGGGCGGGGAGCTGTTTTTT	CASSFLLLQGRGGELFF
TRBJ1-2	many	NA	TRBV5-1	TGCGCCAGCAGCCCGGACACGGTTGGCTACACCTTC	CASSPDTVGYTF
TRBJ1-2	few	NA	TRBV7-2	TGTGCCAGCAGCTTAGAGTGGGGCGCAGATGGCTACACCTTC	CASSLEWGADGYTF
TRBJ2-1	NA	TRBD1	TRBV2	TGTGCCAGCAGTGGTCCTGCAGGGGGCGGTCGCAGTGAGCAGTTCTTC	CASSGPAGGGRSEQFF
TRBJ1-5	NA	NA	TRBV7-9	TGTGCCAGCAGCTTAGGGTTGCAGCCCCAGCATTTT	CASSLGLQPQHF
TRBJ1-2	NA	TRBD1	TRBV29-1	TGCAGCGTACCAGGGGGCGGCTATGGCTACACCTTC	CSVPGGGYGYTF
TRBJ2-5	many	TRBD2	TRBV7-2	TGTGCCAGCAGCGACTCTAGCGGGGGGGAGACCCAGTACTTC	CASSDSSGGETQYF
TRBJ2-5	NA	TRBD2	TRBV7-9	TGTGCCAGCAGGATCGGGACTACCCACAAAGAGACCCAGTACTTC	CASRIGTTHKETQYF
TRBJ2-5	many	NA	TRBV5-1	TGCGCCAGCAGACAGGAAGAGACCCAGTACTTC	CASRQEETQYF
TRBJ2-3	few	TRBD2	TRBV4-1	TGCGCCAGCAGCCAACTCCCCCCACGACTAGCGGGGGTTGATACGCAGTATTTT	CASSQLPPRLAGVDTQYF
TRBJ2-3	NA	NA	TRBV6-2/TRBV6-3	TGTGCCAGCACCGACTACCGCACAGATACGCAGTATTTT	CASTDYRTDTQYF
TRBJ2-2	few	TRBD2	TRBV7-7	TGTGCCAGCAGCGCAGGGACTAGCGGGGCGAACACCGGGGAGCTGTTTTTT	CASSAGTSGANTGELFF
TRBJ2-3	NA	NA	TRBV18	TGTGCCCGCTCACCCGGAATTTTGGATACGCAGTATTTT	CARSPGILDTQYF